The clone carrying this TCR beta chain occurred a few times. This specimen belongs to a study of blood T cell repertoires in COVID-19. For the study at large: The United States, Italy and Spain were the sources of the acute and convalescent COVID-19 samples. The analysed material was cDNA or gDNA that came from T cells, B-cell-depleted T cells, or PBMCs.

Original analysis: Estimates of nucleated cell counts were drawn from the amplification of reference gene primers. The assay was immunoSEQ multiplex PCR, and TCRdb's table has in-frame clones only and misses some. The V and J calls and clone size come from that table; D and trimming were worked out from the DNA. Among fewer than 90,000 clones listed, approximately 71% were seen once. The ends were cut back, 5 bases at V and 0 bases at J, with 13 bases in the middle. Germline assignment: CDR1 SEHNR and CDR2 FQNEAQ (reference sequence). The CDR3 totals 15 residues. The chain joins TRBV7-9 to TRBJ1-2, with D maybe TRBD1 (5 bases). The receptor's source is a woman aged 45 to 65 with acute or convalescent COVID-19. Material: peripheral blood. The CDR3 region has the DNA TGTGCCAGCAGCCCCCGGGACTTCGCTAACTATGGCTACACCTTC. Residues: CASSPRDFANYGYTF.